The next 12 T cell receptor beta chains were all read from a single sample in a study of T cells expressing NK-cell markers. TCRdb reprocessed the 5' RACE reads, with one entry per CDR3 protein and no DNA. The specimen's table records a few hundred thousand distinct CDR3 sequences. The sequencing input was blood T cells: a sorted CD56 or NKG2C T cell subset, CD4+ or CD8+ T cells, or bulk PBMC T cells (not recorded which). The receptor set was obtained from a young man in good health.

The rearrangement links TRBV20-1 to TRBJ2-4. CDR1 and CDR2 (germline): DFQATT, SNEGSKA (reference sequence). The CDR3 runs 13 residues. CDR3 loop: CSAREGAKNIQYF.

The genes are TRBV5-1 and TRBJ2-2; TCRdb returns TRBD2, unconfirmable since there is no DNA. CDR1 and CDR2 from the germline V gene are SGHRS and YFSETQ. This CDR3 spans 16 amino acids. The CDR3 spells CASSFRREDRTGELFF.

V and J are TRBV11-1 and TRBJ1-1; TCRdb indicates TRBD1, and absent DNA this call remains unverified. The CDR3 spans 14 residues. Per the germline V gene, CDR1 is SGHAT and CDR2 is FQDESV (reference sequence). The CDR3: CASRQGTGITEAFF.

The rearrangement joins TRBV9 to TRBJ2-1. This CDR3 is built from 15 residues. Germline CDR1 is SGDLS and CDR2 is YYNGEE. CDR3 protein: CASSPRNRSRDEQFF.

The chain carries TRBV5-1 and TRBJ1-4. This CDR3 region has 15 residues. Germline CDR1 and CDR2: SGHRS and YFSETQ. The CDR3 spells CASSQSSGSNEKLFF.

This rearrangement joins TRBV5-1 to TRBJ2-3; without DNA, the TCRdb call of TRBD2 cannot be checked. CDR3 length equals 17 residues. Germline-derived CDR1 and CDR2 are SGHRS and YFSETQ. This CDR3 reads CASSWNGLAGTTDTQYF.

The rearrangement joins TRBV4-3 to TRBJ2-7. Germline loops: CDR1 LGHNA, CDR2 YSLEER. CDR3 size: 15 residues. The chain's CDR3 is CASSQEARGSYEQYF.

The chain joins TRBV7-8 to TRBJ2-1; TCRdb's D call of TRBD2 is untestable without DNA. This CDR3 has 13 amino acids. The V gene's germline CDR1 is SGHVS and CDR2 FQNEAQ. This CDR3 reads CASALAGGNEQFF.

The rearrangement uses TRBV6-4 and TRBJ2-3; TCRdb returns TRBD1, unconfirmable since there is no DNA. Germline CDR1 and CDR2: MRHNA and SNTAGT. The CDR3 covers 16 residues. CDR3 amino acids: CASSDSLGISTDTQYF.

The chain uses TRBV18 and TRBJ2-7; the TCRdb call, TRBD2, lacks DNA for checking. Germline V gives CDR1 KGHSH, CDR2 LQKENI. CDR3 size: 14 residues. The chain's CDR3 is CASSQLDSSYEQYF.

This chain joins TRBV12-3 or TRBV12-4 and TRBJ2-7. The CDR3 spans 14 residues. This CDR3 is CASSFSGAGLEQYF.

V gene TRBV24-1 combines with J gene TRBJ2-5; TCRdb reports TRBD1, a call that lacks DNA to check it against. Per the germline V gene, CDR1 is KGHDR and CDR2 is SFDVKD. CDR3 length: 14 amino acids. CDR3 region: CATSARGTEETQYF.